The 18 T cell receptor beta chains listed next were all sequenced from one sample in a study of blood T cells in healthy people across ages. The authors ran a second PCR of roughly 6 to 12 cycles using a sample-barcoded 5' primer and a J-beta primer mix. TCRdb re-called the 5' RACE reads with MiXCR, one entry per CDR3 protein. The sample holds fewer than 950,000 distinct CDR3 sequences; roughly 50% are singletons and the top ten take 41%. Sample: blood. The receptor set was obtained from a man older than 75 in good health.

The V call is TRBV9, the J call TRBJ2-1, with a tentative D call TRBD2 (5 bases). The CDR3 is 14 amino acids. Looked up from germline, CDR1 is SGDLS and CDR2 is YYNGEE. With 0 bases removed from V and 7 bases from J, the gap between germline ends came to 11 bases. The CDR3 nucleotides are TGTGCCAGCAGCGTAGCTTCTACGGGGAATGAGCAGTTCTTC. This codes for CASSVASTGNEQFF.

This clonotype showed up just a few times. The rearrangement joins TRBV5-1 to TRBJ2-5; 7 bases map to TRBD1. Judging by the DNA end, TRBJ2-7 fits better; the J call may be wrong. This CDR3 has 14 residues. Per the germline V gene, CDR1 is SGHRS and CDR2 is YFSETQ. The CDR3 DNA follows: TGCGCCAGCAGCTTAGAGGACAGGACCTACGAGCAGTACTTC. Amino acid sequence: CASSLEDRTYEQYF.

The chain uses TRBV27 and TRBJ2-4; tentatively, D is TRBD1 or TRBD2 (5 bases each). Germline V gene sequence: CDR1 MNHEY, CDR2 SMNVEV (reference sequence). The CDR3 covers 13 residues. Trimming took 2 bases from V and 9 from J, leaving 11 bases between them. The CDR3 is CASSLNEGSIQYF. The CDR3 nucleotides read TGTGCCAGCAGTTTAAATGAGGGGAGCATTCAGTACTTC.

This clonotype was observed a few times. This rearrangement joins TRBV27 to TRBJ2-5; TRBD2 agrees at 12 bases. J lost 6 bases, V lost 5 bases, and 13 bases had no gene match. This CDR3 comprises 17 residues. CDR1 MNHEY and CDR2 SMNVEV come from the germline V gene (reference sequence). The CDR3 nucleotides are TGTGCCAGCAGTCCCATCCGTCTAGCGGGAGGGGGAAAGACCCAGTACTTC. Amino acid sequence: CASSPIRLAGGGKTQYF.

CDR3 in amino acids: CAISDHDRIYGYTF. CDR3 DNA sequence: TGTGCCATCAGTGACCATGACAGGATCTATGGCTACACCTTC. The chain recombines TRBV10-3 with TRBJ1-2, with D perhaps matching TRBD1 (6 bases). This CDR3 has 14 residues. Germline CDR1 is ENHRY and CDR2 is SYGVKD. V gave up 3 bases and J gave up 4 bases, with 12 bases separating them.

The chain joins TRBV20-1 to TRBJ2-7; a weak D match, TRBD1 (5 bases). Trimming stripped 0 bases from V and 2 bases from J, with 14 bases between. The length of the CDR3 is 15 residues. CDR1 DFQATT and CDR2 SNEGSKA come from the germline V gene (reference sequence). CDR3 sequence (DNA): TGCAGTGCTAGAGAGCAGGGAACCTTGACCTACGAGCAGTACTTC. This encodes CSAREQGTLTYEQYF.

This clonotype was detected a few times. This chain uses TRBV29-1 with TRBJ2-7; 7 positions match TRBD1. With V trimmed by 8 bases and J by 7 bases, 11 bases remained unmatched. The germline gives CDR1 SQVTM, CDR2 ANQGSEA. There are 12 residues in the CDR3. CDR3 nucleotide sequence: TGCAGCATAAGGACAGGCCCGAGTGAGCAGTACTTC. Residues: CSIRTGPSEQYF.

This clonotype was detected only a few times. V and J are TRBV6-6 and TRBJ1-4, with 12 bases identical to TRBD1. This CDR3 contains 15 residues. Germline-derived CDR1 and CDR2 are MNHNY and SVGAGI (reference sequence). V was clipped by 8 bases and J by 6 bases; unmatched bases: 7. CDR3 in amino acids: CASRDRGQGDEKLFF. The CDR3 DNA follows: TGTGCCAGCCGGGACAGGGGGCAGGGGGATGAAAAACTGTTTTTT.

This clonotype came up a few times. The chain uses TRBV5-1 and TRBJ1-2; 9 bases align to TRBD1. Germline CDR1 reads SGHRS; CDR2 reads YFSETQ. This CDR3 is built from 14 residues. The ends lost 1 base at V and 6 bases at J; junction bases unmatched: 4. CDR3 amino acids: CASSLPRTGDGYTF. The CDR3 DNA reads TGCGCCAGCAGCTTGCCTAGGACAGGGGATGGCTACACCTTC.

J is TRBJ2-1 and V is TRBV12-3 or TRBV12-4; TRBD1 agrees at 7 bases. V lost 1 base and J lost 3; bases outside the gene matches: 6. This CDR3 has 16 residues. In nucleotides, the CDR3 is TGTGCCAGCAGTTTAGGTCGGCCAGGGGGCTACAATGAGCAGTTCTTC. Its translation is CASSLGRPGGYNEQFF.

The chain links TRBV10-3 to TRBJ2-3, with D hard to call. V was cut by 9 bases and J by 2 bases, with 12 bases left in between. The length of the CDR3 is 13 residues. Germline V gene sequence: CDR1 ENHRY, CDR2 SYGVKD. DNA for the CDR3: TGTGCCATGGGGTCCGGCAACACAGATACGCAGTATTTT. Translated: CAMGSGNTDTQYF.

The chain combines TRBV10-1 with TRBJ2-1, with 8 bases identical to TRBD2. This CDR3 contains 16 residues. V gave up 0 bases and J gave up 9 bases; unmatched junction bases: 10. The V gene's germline CDR1 is WNHNN and CDR2 SYGVQD (reference sequence). Here the CDR3 reads CASSESMTSVWGEQFF. In DNA, the CDR3 is TGCGCCAGCAGTGAGTCGATGACTAGCGTATGGGGTGAGCAGTTCTTC.

The CDR3 sequence: CASSRQPQVTGVAFF. CDR3 DNA sequence: TGTGCCAGCAGCCGCCAACCCCAAGTCACAGGGGTTGCTTTCTTT. This sequence joins TRBV28 and TRBJ1-1; 7 bases line up with TRBD1. With 6 bases clipped from V and 11 bases from J, the junction kept 18 bases outside the gene matches. The CDR3 spans 15 residues. Germline V gene lookup returns CDR1 MDHEN and CDR2 SYDVKM.

The V call is TRBV30, the J call TRBJ1-2; D gene unclear. The length of the CDR3 is 13 residues. Germline CDR1 and CDR2: GTSNPN and SVGIG (reference sequence). V dropped 2 bases and J dropped 6 bases, with 13 bases sitting between them. Here the CDR3 reads CAWSTTDFNGYTF. In DNA, the CDR3 is TGTGCCTGGAGTACGACGGATTTCAATGGCTACACCTTC.

In this sample, this clonotype turned up a few times. V is TRBV12-3 or TRBV12-4 and J is TRBJ1-2, with D unresolved. Trimming cost V 3 bases and J 1 base, with 9 bases left between them. The CDR3 loop spans 14 amino acids. CDR3 sequence: CASSLGGFNYGYTF. The CDR3 DNA sequence: TGTGCCAGCAGTTTGGGCGGATTTAACTATGGCTACACCTTC.

The V and J genes are TRBV20-1 and TRBJ2-3, with 10 bases lining up with TRBD2. The CDR3 has 18 amino acids. Germline V gives CDR1 DFQATT, CDR2 SNEGSKA (reference sequence). V trimming: 0 bases; J trimming: 4 bases; junction bases outside the gene matches: 13. The CDR3 spells CSARDLRTSGSRADTQYF. CDR3 coding DNA: TGCAGTGCTAGAGATCTCCGGACTAGCGGAAGTCGGGCAGATACGCAGTATTTT.

V gene TRBV21-1 combines with J gene TRBJ1-5. TRBV21-1 is deemed a pseudogene. The CDR3 covers 14 residues. The CDR3 sequence is CASSKLRNNQPQHF. As DNA, the CDR3 is TGTGCCAGCAGCAAACTACGGAATAATCAGCCCCAGCATTTT.

V gene TRBV6-5 combines with J gene TRBJ2-5; D perhaps matches TRBD1 (6 bases). The end of the DNA aligns better with TRBJ2-7, so the J call may be wrong. Germline V gives CDR1 MNHEY, CDR2 SVGAGI. The CDR3 extends over 14 amino acids. The CDR3 DNA follows: TGTGCCAGCAGTTGGACAGACAGGACCTACGAGCAGTACTTC. Amino acids: CASSWTDRTYEQYF.